This record looks at one TCR beta chain sequence and its context. Its antigen has not been determined. Per-nucleotide qualities are absent, and no much larger clonotype sits a single base away. These data originate in a study of T cells in Graves' hyperthyroidism and ophthalmopathy (dated by TCRdb to between 2018 and 2021). About the study as a whole: Peripheral blood samples were taken at initial diagnosis, before any treatment was given. TCR Vbeta CDR3 sequencing of approximately 140 peripheral blood samples (43 ophthalmopathy, 75 hyperthyroidism and approximately 17 progressor patients) is reported in the paper. To identify TCR V-J signatures that set the groups apart, the researchers used a discovery cohort of approximately 98 patients, made up of some 41 with Graves' ophthalmopathy and 57 with stable Graves' hyperthyroidism. Whether ophthalmopathy could be predicted prospectively was tested in an independent validation cohort made up of approximately 19 hyperthyroidism patients plus 17 patients who later progressed to ophthalmopathy. The 100 or so discovery patients were randomly divided into training and test sets at a 7:3 ratio. In addition, the study compared T-cell repertoires in thyroid tissue and in blood from five or six Graves' hyperthyroidism patients. After blood sampling, hyperthyroidism patients were treated with methimazole at a starting dose of 30 mg daily, and ophthalmopathy patients were treated with high-dose intravenous methylprednisolone.

The TCR beta CDR3 regions were amplified from the RNA transcripts. A first-round RT-PCR of the TCR CDR3 used the HTBI primer set with the Qiagen OneStep RT-PCR kit. Libraries were constructed in a second round of multiplex PCR, after which size selection and purification were carried out. Paired-end sequencing of the libraries was performed with 100 bp reads on an Illumina HiSeq2000. Per the source publication's procedure: SOAPnuke was used to process the raw data, with reads discarded if the reads contained adapters or uncalled bases, had a mean Phred below 15, or lacked an exact constant-primer or identifier match. High-quality paired reads were merged with COPE v1.2.5, and unique nucleotide sequences were defined as clonotypes. Clonotypes were aligned to IMGT TRBV, TRBD and TRBJ reference segments using MiTCR v1.1. Analysis was restricted to V-J combinations with a frequency above 0.0001, which covered 98% to 99.2% of repertoires. The TCS score was defined as the ratio of F50 (clonal expansion) to E x V (chaos), calculated using BLOSUM62-based TCRdist between CDR3 peptides within each V-J. Welch's t-statistics and random forest reduced 450 to 600 V-J features to 13, which were used in a naive Bayes classifier (R e1071). The similarity between thyroid and blood repertoires was quantified using the Morisita-Horn index. In-frame beta chains were kept once TCRdb had trimmed the public reads at Q25 with fastp and called clones with MiXCR. Records with the same CDR3 protein are collapsed into one entry carrying the most frequent genes and DNA. V and J calls and clone size were set by TCRdb, not the authors. The sample table lists 700,000 to 850,000 distinct CDR3 sequences, roughly a third of them with a count of one. Of the sample, 30% to 40% is held by the ten largest clones.

Overall study results and their limits: Ophthalmopathy was separated from stable hyperthyroidism by a 13 V-J signature model, with about 88% sensitivity and just over 81% specificity obtained in cross-validation and 80%/75% obtained in testing. In validation, the model predicted progression to ophthalmopathy a median of around 6.5 months before onset, with approximately 70% sensitivity and roughly 73% specificity. No statistical method was used to fix the sample size in advance, and group allocation was not hidden from the investigators. Most expanded thyroid clonotypes (frequency above 0.001) were also detected in blood, a finding suggesting that blood repertoires may reflect thyroid immune responses.

The V end loses 4 bases and the J end loses 1 base, and a stretch of 14 bases separates them. In the germline V gene, CDR1 corresponds to SGHRS and CDR2 to YFSETQ. The CDR3 spans 16 residues, from the cysteine through the phenylalanine. Only CDR3 DNA is held: 48 bases, read in frame from base 1. Graves' hyperthyroidism was defined as stable when no progression to ophthalmopathy occurred over 18 months of follow-up. The hyperthyroidism patients were between 18 and 65 years old and newly diagnosed, with a disease duration of less than 2 months. The study excluded patients with uncontrolled infections, other autoimmune diseases, pregnancy or lactation. Diagnoses were established on the basis of clinical symptoms, serum thyroxine and TRAb, thyroid ultrasound, and orbital computed tomography. PBMCs were separated from approximately 9.9 ml of fresh peripheral blood using Ficoll-Paque density gradient centrifugation. Trizol reagent was used to extract total RNA, and RNA quality was then checked on an Agilent 2100 Bioanalyzer.

The material sequenced was blood. The clonotype was recovered from a woman in her 40s with Graves' hyperthyroidism. The chain links TRBV5-1 with TRBJ2-2; the D segment could be TRBD1, given 6 matching bases. This receptor has the CDR3 CASSERTEMNTGELFF. The bases are TGCGCCAGCAGCGAGCGGACAGAGATGAACACCGGGGAGCTGTTTTTT.